This T cell receptor beta chain was retrieved from a study of shared T cell receptors in the human thymus. This CDR3 contains 14 residues. Between the trimmed V and J ends, which lost 6 bases and 1 base, there was a span of 13 bases. Germline loops: CDR1 SGHTA, CDR2 FQGNSA. Libraries were prepared by immunoSEQ multiplex PCR; TCRdb keeps only in-frame clonotypes and omits some of them. The table has over 350,000 clones, over 90% seen once. This chain uses TRBV7-2 with TRBJ2-7; D ambiguous. Material: thymocytes. This TCR was recovered from a human donor. Written as DNA, the CDR3 is TGTGCCAGCAGGAACGAGAGGAAGTCCTACGAGCAGTACTTC. The encoded protein is CASRNERKSYEQYF.